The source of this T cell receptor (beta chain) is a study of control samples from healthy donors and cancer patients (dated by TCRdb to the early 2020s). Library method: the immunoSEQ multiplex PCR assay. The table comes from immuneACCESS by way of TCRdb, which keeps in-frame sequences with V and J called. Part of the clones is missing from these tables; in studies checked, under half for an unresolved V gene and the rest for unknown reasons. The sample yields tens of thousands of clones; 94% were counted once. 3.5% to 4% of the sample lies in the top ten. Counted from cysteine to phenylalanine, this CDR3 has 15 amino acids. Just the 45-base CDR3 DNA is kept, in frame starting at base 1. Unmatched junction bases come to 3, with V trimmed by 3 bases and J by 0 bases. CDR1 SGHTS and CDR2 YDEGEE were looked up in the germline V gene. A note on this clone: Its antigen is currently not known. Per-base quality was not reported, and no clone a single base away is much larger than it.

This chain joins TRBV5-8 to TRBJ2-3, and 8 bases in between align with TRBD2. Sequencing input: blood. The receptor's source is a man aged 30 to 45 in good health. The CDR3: CASSYTSGSTDTQYF. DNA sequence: TGTGCCAGCAGCTATACTAGCGGAAGCACAGATACGCAGTATTTT.